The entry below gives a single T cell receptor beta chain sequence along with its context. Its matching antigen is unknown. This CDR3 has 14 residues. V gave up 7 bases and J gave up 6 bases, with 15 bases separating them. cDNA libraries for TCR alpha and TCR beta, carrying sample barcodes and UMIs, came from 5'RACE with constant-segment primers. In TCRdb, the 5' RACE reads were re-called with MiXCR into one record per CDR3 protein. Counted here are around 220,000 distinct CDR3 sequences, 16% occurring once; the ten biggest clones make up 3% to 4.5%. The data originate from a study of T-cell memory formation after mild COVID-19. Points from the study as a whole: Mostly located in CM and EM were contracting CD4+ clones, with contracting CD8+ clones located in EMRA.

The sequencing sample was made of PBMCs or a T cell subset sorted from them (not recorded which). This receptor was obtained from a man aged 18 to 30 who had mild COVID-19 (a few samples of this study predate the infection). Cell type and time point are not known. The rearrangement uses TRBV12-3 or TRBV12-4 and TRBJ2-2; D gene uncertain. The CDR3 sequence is CASTPGSAPGELFF. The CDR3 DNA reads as TGTGCCAGCACCCCCGGCTCTGCCCCCGGGGAGCTGTTTTTT.